What follows is one T cell receptor (beta chain) and its context. The data originate from a study of blood T cell repertoires in COVID-19. Sequencing was performed with immunoSEQ multiplex PCR; in TCRdb, only in-frame clones are kept and a portion is missing. This sample has some 260,000 clones, with approximately 83% found just once. This CDR3 has 14 amino acids. Germline-derived CDR1 and CDR2 are SGHRS and YFSETQ. Trimming cost V 0 bases and J 4 bases, with 10 bases left between them. The chain combines TRBV5-1 with TRBJ1-2; D possibly corresponds to TRBD1 (6 bases). Sequences were obtained from peripheral blood. This receptor was identified in a man at least 80 years old with acute or convalescent COVID-19. This CDR3 is CASSLDGGAYGYTF. CDR3 coding DNA: TGCGCCAGCAGCTTGGATGGGGGCGCCTATGGCTACACCTTC. Full variable domain (remainder filled in from reference TRBV5-1 and TRBJ1-2): KAGVTQTPRYLIKTRGQQVTLSCSPISGHRSVSWYQQTPGQGLQFLFEYFSETQRNKGNFPGRFSGRQFSNSRSEMNVSTLELGDSALYLCASSLDGGAYGYTFGSGTRLTVV.